The 2 T cell receptor beta chains presented below share a single source sample, sequenced in a study of response to subunit inactivated influenza vaccine. TCRdb called the RT-PCR reads again in MiXCR, with one record for every CDR3 protein. This sample has approximately 700,000 distinct CDR3 sequences, with less than 20% found just once. The sequenced sample was PBMCs from blood, obtained roughly 13 days after vaccination. The receptors were sampled from a man in his fifties or sixties who received an inactivated influenza vaccine.

This clonotype has only a few counts. The V gene is TRBV20-1, the J gene TRBJ2-1; tentative D call: TRBD2 (6 bases). The germline CDR1 and CDR2 sequences are DFQATT and SNEGSKA (reference sequence). This CDR3 is 13 amino acids long. CDR3 sequence (DNA): TGCAGGGGCGCGGGAACCTCTTACAATGAGCAGTTCTTC. It specifies CRGAGTSYNEQFF.

This clonotype was recorded many times. The gene calls are TRBV10-3 and TRBJ2-6; D gene uncertain. Germline assignment: CDR1 ENHRY and CDR2 SYGVKD. Trimming left V 11 bases short and J 0 bases short, with 2 bases between. This CDR3 has 11 amino acids. The CDR3 DNA reads TGTGCCGCCTCTGGGGCCAACGTCCTGACTTTC. This gives the protein CAASGANVLTF.